This T cell receptor (beta chain) was captured by sequencing in a study of CD8 T cells in ankylosing spondylitis. TCRdb recomputed calls from the 5' RACE reads with MiXCR, one row per CDR3 protein. Among about 190,000 distinct CDR3 sequences listed, over 10% were seen once. This CDR3 has 13 amino acids. The V gene's germline CDR1 is DFQATT and CDR2 SNEGSKA (reference sequence). The V segment lost 1 base and the J segment 8 bases; nucleotides outside the gene matches: 8. The rearrangement joins TRBV20-1 to TRBJ2-7, with 7 bases aligning to TRBD2. This clonotype was sampled from a female donor with ankylosing spondylitis or in good health (not recorded which). Specimen: blood, either unsorted or a sorted T cell fraction (not recorded which). CDR3 nucleotides: TGCAGTGCTAGAGCCCCGGGGGGTTTGAAGCAGTACTTC. Amino acids: CSARAPGGLKQYF.